These 24 T cell receptor beta chains were sequenced from one sample in a study of cytomegalovirus exposure and HLA in healthy donors. PCR used 60 Vbeta primers and 13 Jbeta primers. The method was immunoSEQ multiplex PCR; TCRdb's version includes in-frame clones alone and lacks a portion of them. The data hold about 180,000 clones, with under 80% observed a single time. Sequences were obtained from PBMCs. The receptors stem from a human donor in good health.

The rearrangement links TRBV5-5 to TRBJ1-3, with D unclear. In germline, CDR1 is SGHKS, CDR2 YYEKEE (reference sequence). V was cut by 6 bases and J by 2 bases, with 6 bases left in between. The CDR3 is 12 residues long. CDR3 in DNA: TGTGCCAGCATCGGTGCTGGAAACACCATATATTTT. Its protein product is CASIGAGNTIYF.

CDR3 sequence reads: CASGLEYGLTDTQYF. The CDR3 DNA reads TGTGCTAGTGGTTTGGAGTACGGGTTAACAGATACGCAGTATTTT. The chain employs TRBV12-5 and TRBJ2-3; D ambiguous. The CDR3 extends over 15 amino acids. The germline CDR1 and CDR2 sequences are LGHNT and FRNRAP. The V gene lost 1 base and the J gene lost 3 bases, with 11 bases spanning the gap.

CDR3 protein: CASSFSVAGGSSYEQYF. In DNA, the CDR3 is TGTGCCAGCAGTTTCTCCGTGGCGGGGGGGAGCTCCTACGAGCAGTACTTC. The rearrangement links TRBV27 to TRBJ2-7; TRBD2 matches at 9 bases. The CDR3 is made up of 17 amino acids. CDR1 and CDR2 (germline): MNHEY, SMNVEV (reference sequence). Trimming removed 3 bases from V and 0 bases from J; junction bases left unmatched: 9.

This rearrangement joins TRBV19 to TRBJ1-6; 8 bases fit TRBD1. V lost 1 base and J lost 0; bases outside the gene matches: 2. This CDR3 region has 17 residues. Germline V gene data show CDR1 as LNHDA and CDR2 as SQIVND (reference sequence). As DNA, the CDR3 is TGTGCCAGTAGTATAGGACAGGGGAGCTCCTATAATTCACCCCTCCACTTT. This codes for CASSIGQGSSYNSPLHF.

The J gene is TRBJ2-2, the V gene TRBV6-6, with 9 bases fitting TRBD1. CDR1 and CDR2 from the germline V gene are MNHNY and SVGAGI (reference sequence). The CDR3 loop spans 14 amino acids. V was pared by 8 bases and J by 8 bases, with 9 bases of the junction left unmatched. As DNA, the CDR3 is TGTGCCAGCGGGACAGGGAGGGGGCTTGGGGAGCTGTTTTTT. Translated: CASGTGRGLGELFF.

The V call is TRBV5-1, the J call TRBJ2-1; TRBD2 agrees at 14 bases. The CDR3 has 15 amino acids. Germline assignment: CDR1 SGHRS and CDR2 YFSETQ. V lost 4 bases to trimming and J lost 6 bases; unmatched junction nucleotides: 3. CDR3 loop: CASSRTSGGSNEQFF. In DNA, the CDR3 is TGCGCCAGCAGCAGGACTAGCGGGGGGAGCAATGAGCAGTTCTTC.

The chain recombines TRBV7-2 with TRBJ2-7; 7 bases align to TRBD1. Trimming at V came to 5 bases and at J to 2 bases, leaving 9 bases not matched to a gene. The CDR3 extends over 15 amino acids. CDR1 is SGHTA and CDR2 is FQGNSA in the germline V gene. The CDR3 here is CASSTGRGRTYEQYF. For the CDR3, the DNA is TGTGCCAGCAGCACGGGTAGGGGGCGCACCTACGAGCAGTACTTC.

The chain employs TRBV6-6 and TRBJ2-7, with a possible D match to TRBD1 (5 bases). Trimming took 7 bases from V and 1 from J, leaving 17 bases between them. Germline CDR1 is MNHNY and CDR2 is SVGAGI (reference sequence). CDR3 length: 15 residues. The CDR3 loop is CASTPRQGLSYEQYF. The CDR3 DNA is TGTGCCAGCACCCCCCGGCAGGGTCTTTCCTACGAGCAGTACTTC.

The chain has TRBV5-1 and TRBJ2-2; a weak D match, TRBD2 (6 bases). CDR3 length equals 17 residues. V dropped 4 bases and J dropped 4 bases, with 20 bases sitting between them. The germline V gene has CDR1 SGHRS and CDR2 YFSETQ. CDR3 DNA sequence: TGCGCCAGCAGCCGCTCCGGGACTCAATCTCTCACCGGGGAGCTGTTTTTT. Translation gives CASSRSGTQSLTGELFF.

The chain couples TRBV6-1 to TRBJ2-7; 8 bases agree with TRBD1. The germline V gene encodes CDR1 MNHNS and CDR2 SASEGT. With 7 bases clipped from V and 2 bases from J, the junction kept 10 bases outside the gene matches. CDR3 length equals 15 residues. The CDR3 DNA reads TGTGCCAGCACCTTCTGGCGGGGACAGGCCTACGAGCAGTACTTC. Its protein is CASTFWRGQAYEQYF.

The chain links TRBV5-1 to TRBJ2-5; D ambiguous. With the DNA end fitting TRBJ2-7 better, the J assignment may be wrong. Germline loops: CDR1 SGHRS, CDR2 YFSETQ. This CDR3 has 16 amino acids. Here the CDR3 reads CASSSGSRWGSYEQYF. The CDR3 DNA reads TGCGCCAGCAGCTCCGGTAGCAGATGGGGCTCCTACGAGCAGTACTTC.

The chain combines TRBV7-6 with TRBJ2-3; unclear D gene. Germline V gives CDR1 SGHVS, CDR2 FNYEAQ. This CDR3 contains 17 residues. V lost 1 base, J lost 5 bases, and 19 bases lay in between. The DNA for the CDR3 is TGTGCCAGCAGCTTAGTGTTTTCTACCCCTCCCGGAGATACGCAGTATTTT. Translating gives CASSLVFSTPPGDTQYF.

The chain carries TRBV7-2 and TRBJ1-1; D gene uncertain. In germline, CDR1 is SGHTA, CDR2 FQGNSA. This CDR3 is 14 amino acids long. V lost 5 bases to trimming and J lost 4 bases, with 14 bases between them. The CDR3 reads CASSIIGESTEAFF. In DNA, the CDR3 is TGTGCCAGCAGCATTATCGGGGAGAGCACTGAAGCTTTCTTT.

This sequence joins TRBV19 and TRBJ2-7, with TRBD1 identical over 8 bases. CDR1 is LNHDA, CDR2 SQIVND, per germline (reference sequence). Losses at the gene ends were 6 bases for V and 5 bases for J; bases not matched to a gene: 3. There are 12 residues in the CDR3. Here the CDR3 reads CASSQGANEQYF. In nucleotides, the CDR3 is TGTGCCAGTAGCCAGGGGGCCAACGAGCAGTACTTC.

This rearrangement joins TRBV2 to TRBJ2-3, with a possible D match to TRBD1 (5 bases). This CDR3 contains 12 residues. The V gene lost 7 bases and the J gene lost 3 bases, with 8 bases spanning the gap. Germline V gene data show CDR1 as SNHLY and CDR2 as FYNNEI. DNA for the CDR3: TGTGCCAGCACCCAGGGAACAGATACGCAGTATTTT. Its translation is CASTQGTDTQYF.

The chain employs TRBV4-2 and TRBJ2-1, with TRBD2 matching over 13 bases. The germline V gene has CDR1 LGHNA and CDR2 YNFKEQ. V shed 4 bases, J shed 5 bases, and the junction held 2 bases outside the gene matches. The CDR3 length is 15 residues. The CDR3 here is CASSLGLAGNNEQFF. The CDR3 coding sequence is TGTGCCAGCAGCCTGGGACTAGCGGGGAACAATGAGCAGTTCTTC.

This chain uses TRBV27 with TRBJ2-7; TRBD2 matches 10 bases. Losses at the gene ends were 3 bases for V and 6 bases for J; bases not matched to a gene: 5. From germline, CDR1 is MNHEY and CDR2 SMNVEV (reference sequence). The CDR3 length is 14 residues. The CDR3, as DNA: TGTGCCAGCAGTTTCAGCGGGGGGGCACGCGAGCAGTACTTC. This gives the protein CASSFSGGAREQYF.

V gene TRBV9 combines with J gene TRBJ2-1; TRBD2 is a possible D gene (5 bases). The CDR3 runs 16 residues. Per the germline V gene, CDR1 is SGDLS and CDR2 is YYNGEE. Trimming took off 1 base at V and 0 bases at J, with 11 bases between the two ends. The CDR3 protein is CASSVWLASSYNEQFF. CDR3 DNA sequence: TGTGCCAGCAGCGTATGGCTAGCCAGCTCCTACAATGAGCAGTTCTTC.

The rearrangement links TRBV4-2 to TRBJ1-2, with a tentative D call TRBD1 (6 bases). V was shortened by 3 bases and J by 0 bases, with 17 bases between the two germline ends. The length of the CDR3 is 17 residues. Germline CDR1 reads LGHNA; CDR2 reads YNFKEQ. CDR3 residues: CASSHILGQRANYGYTF. CDR3 sequence (DNA): TGTGCCAGCAGCCATATACTCGGACAGCGAGCTAACTATGGCTACACCTTC.

The chain is built from TRBV6-5 and TRBJ1-2; no definite D call. This CDR3 has 15 residues. From germline, CDR1 is MNHEY and CDR2 SVGAGI. The V end lost 8 bases, the J end lost 4 bases, and 20 bases lay between the germline ends. Here the CDR3 reads CASSLLGQSSYGYTF. CDR3 nucleotide sequence: TGTGCCAGCTCCCTTCTTGGGCAGTCGAGCTATGGCTACACCTTC.

The CDR3 nucleotides read TGTGCCAGCAGTGTAAGGGCTAGCGGGGCCGGGGAGCTGTTTTTT. Its translation is CASSVRASGAGELFF. The V and J genes are TRBV2 and TRBJ2-2; 9 nucleotides agree with TRBD2. Per the germline V gene, CDR1 is SNHLY and CDR2 is FYNNEI. The V gene end was trimmed by 4 bases and the J gene end by 6 bases; junction bases not matched to a gene: 6. CDR3 length equals 15 residues. The full variable domain, rest sourced from reference TRBV2 and TRBJ2-2, is EPEVTQTPSHQVTQMGQEVILRCVPISNHLYFYWYRQILGQKVEFLVSFYNNEISEKSEIFDDQFSVERPDGSNFTLKIRSTKLEDSAMYFCASSVRASGAGELFFGEGSRLTVL.

The chain carries TRBV7-9 and TRBJ1-6; D is perhaps TRBD1 (5 bases). CDR1 and CDR2 from the germline V gene are SEHNR and FQNEAQ (reference sequence). The CDR3 is 14 amino acids. Trimming removed 3 bases at V and 10 bases at J, with 13 bases between. CDR3 in amino acids: CASSFGGLRSPLHF. The CDR3 DNA follows: TGTGCCAGCAGCTTCGGGGGACTAAGGTCACCCCTCCACTTT.

As DNA, the CDR3 is TGTGCCAGCAGTTACTCGTATAGGGGCACTGAAGCTTTCTTT. Amino acids: CASSYSYRGTEAFF. This chain uses TRBV6-5 with TRBJ1-1; a weak D match, TRBD1 (5 bases). Trimming removed 0 bases from V and 4 bases from J, with 9 bases in between. Germline CDR1 MNHEY, CDR2 SVGAGI. The CDR3 has 14 amino acids.

Here the CDR3 DNA reads TGTGCCAGCAGTGAAGCCCACTTCCTCGATACGCAGTATTTT. It yields the protein CASSEAHFLDTQYF. The chain uses TRBV2 and TRBJ2-3; D remains unclear. The V end was cut by 0 bases, the J end by 6 bases, with 10 bases between. Germline V CDR1 and CDR2: SNHLY, FYNNEI. The CDR3 has 14 amino acids.